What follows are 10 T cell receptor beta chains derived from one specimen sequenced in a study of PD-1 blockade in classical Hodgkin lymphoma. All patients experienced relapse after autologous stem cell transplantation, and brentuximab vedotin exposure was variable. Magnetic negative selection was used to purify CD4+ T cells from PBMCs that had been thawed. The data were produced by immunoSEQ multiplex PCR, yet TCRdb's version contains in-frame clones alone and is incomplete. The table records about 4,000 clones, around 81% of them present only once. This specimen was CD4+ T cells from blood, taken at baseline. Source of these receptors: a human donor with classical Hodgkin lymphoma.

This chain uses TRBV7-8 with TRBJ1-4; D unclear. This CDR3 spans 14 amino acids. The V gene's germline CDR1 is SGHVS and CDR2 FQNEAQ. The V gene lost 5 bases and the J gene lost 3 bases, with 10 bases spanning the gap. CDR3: CASSLQPANEKLFF. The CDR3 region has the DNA TGTGCCAGCAGCCTACAGCCGGCTAATGAAAAACTGTTTTTT.

In DNA, the CDR3 is TGTGCCAGCAGCTTAGCGGGTCCGGCCTATGGCTACACCTTC. Residues: CASSLAGPAYGYTF. The gene calls are TRBV7-8 and TRBJ1-2; D gene ambiguous. Germline loops: CDR1 SGHVS, CDR2 FQNEAQ. This CDR3 has 14 residues. The V gene lost 0 bases and the J gene lost 4 bases, with 9 bases spanning the gap.

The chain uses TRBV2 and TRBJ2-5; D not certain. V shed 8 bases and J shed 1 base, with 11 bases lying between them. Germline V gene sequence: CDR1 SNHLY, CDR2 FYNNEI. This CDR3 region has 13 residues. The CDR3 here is CASGNPIQETQYF. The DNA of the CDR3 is TGTGCCAGCGGCAACCCCATCCAAGAGACCCAGTACTTC.

The CDR3 region has the DNA TGTGCCAGCAGCTCCCCCGGCAGGGGGCGTGAGCAGTACTTC. This encodes CASSSPGRGREQYF. The chain links TRBV5-4 to TRBJ2-7, with 8 bases identical to TRBD1. Unmatched junction bases numbered 9, after V lost 3 bases and J lost 7 bases. This CDR3 is built from 14 residues. Germline values: CDR1 SGHNT, CDR2 YYREEE (reference sequence).

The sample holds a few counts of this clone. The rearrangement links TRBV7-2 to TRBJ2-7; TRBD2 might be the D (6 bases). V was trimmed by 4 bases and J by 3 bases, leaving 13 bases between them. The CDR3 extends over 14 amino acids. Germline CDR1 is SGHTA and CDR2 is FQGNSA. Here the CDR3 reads CASSSTAGGYEQYF. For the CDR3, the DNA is TGTGCCAGCAGCTCGACAGCGGGCGGCTACGAGCAGTACTTC.

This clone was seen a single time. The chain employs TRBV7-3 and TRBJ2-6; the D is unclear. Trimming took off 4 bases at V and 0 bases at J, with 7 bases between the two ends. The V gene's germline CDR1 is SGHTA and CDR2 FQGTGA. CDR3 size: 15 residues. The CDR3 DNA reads TGTGCCAGCAGCTCCTCAGTCTCTGGGGCCAACGTCCTGACTTTC. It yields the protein CASSSSVSGANVLTF.

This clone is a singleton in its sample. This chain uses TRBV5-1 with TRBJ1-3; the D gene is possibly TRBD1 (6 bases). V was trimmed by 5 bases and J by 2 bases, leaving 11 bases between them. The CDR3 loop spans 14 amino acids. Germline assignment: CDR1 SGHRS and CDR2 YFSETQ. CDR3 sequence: CASRIQGAGNTIYF. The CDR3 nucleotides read TGCGCCAGCAGGATACAGGGAGCTGGAAACACCATATATTTT.

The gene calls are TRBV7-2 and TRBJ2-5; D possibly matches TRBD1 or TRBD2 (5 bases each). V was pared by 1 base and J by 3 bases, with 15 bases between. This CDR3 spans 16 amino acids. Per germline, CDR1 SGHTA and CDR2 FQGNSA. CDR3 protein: CASSLVSGRLEETQYF. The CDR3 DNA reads TGTGCCAGCAGCTTAGTTTCGGGGCGCCTAGAAGAGACCCAGTACTTC. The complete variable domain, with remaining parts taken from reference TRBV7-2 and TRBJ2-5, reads GAGVSQSPSNKVTEKGKDVELRCDPISGHTALYWYRQSLGQGLEFLIYFQGNSAPDKSGLPSDRFSAERTGGSVSTLTIQRTQQEDSAVYLCASSLVSGRLEETQYFGPGTRLLVL.

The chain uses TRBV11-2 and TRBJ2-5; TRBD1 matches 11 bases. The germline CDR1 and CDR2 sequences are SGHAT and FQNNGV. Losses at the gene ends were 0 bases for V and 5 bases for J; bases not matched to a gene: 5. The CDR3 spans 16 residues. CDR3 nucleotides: TGTGCCAGCAGCTTAGATCGGACAGGGGGCAGGGAGACCCAGTACTTC. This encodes CASSLDRTGGRETQYF.

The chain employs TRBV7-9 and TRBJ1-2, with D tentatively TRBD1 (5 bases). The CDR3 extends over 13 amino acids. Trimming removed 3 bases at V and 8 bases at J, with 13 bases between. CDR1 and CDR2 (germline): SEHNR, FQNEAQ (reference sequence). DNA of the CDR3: TGTGCCAGCAGCTTGGGAGGGGAAGTAGGCTACACCTTC. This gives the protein CASSLGGEVGYTF.